This T cell receptor (beta chain) was observed in a study of OX40 agonist ivuxolimab in advanced cancers. Background on the whole study: Ivuxolimab, which targeted the costimulatory receptor OX40 (CD134), was an agonistic, fully human IgG2 monoclonal antibody. Intravenous ivuxolimab was administered to patients every 2 weeks at six dose levels: 0.01, 0.1, 0.3, 1.5, 3 and 10 mg/kg. Of the roughly 54 dose-escalation patients, hepatocellular carcinoma was present in around 20, melanoma in approximately 15, renal cell carcinoma in 9 and head and neck cancer in 9. A male proportion of around 80% and a mean age of around 60 years, ranging from roughly 23 to 80, were recorded for the dose-escalation cohort. Prior anti-PD-1, anti-PD-L1 or anti-CTLA-4 therapy was permitted, and checkpoint inhibitors had been received by less than 45% of dose-escalation patients. Partial responses were achieved by three dose-escalation patients, of whom one had hepatocellular carcinoma and two had cutaneous melanoma. Peripheral TCRbeta sequencing was intended to test whether TCR sequence diversity was altered and clonal T-cell expansion was caused by ivuxolimab. The paper covers the monotherapy dose-escalation part of the phase I ivuxolimab trial, which included N = 52 patients.

Broader findings and caveats from the paper: The antigen specificity of the clonally expanded peripheral T cells was not determined. After ivuxolimab, more expanded clones were found on average in CD8+ T cells than in CD4+ T cells. Clonal expansion of both CD4+ and CD8+ blood T cells was observed from baseline to week 6 at doses 0.1 to 3.0 mg/kg. In the 0.1-3.0 mg/kg groups, partial responders were among the patients with the lowest normalized peripheral clonal expansion, particularly in CD8+ T cells. Low levels of normalized T-cell clonal expansion were also shown by some nonresponding patients.

Genomic DNA was isolated from the sorted cells so that the TCRbeta CDR3 region could be sequenced. The immunoSEQ Assay was used to sequence the TCRbeta CDR3 regions. What TCRdb holds here is the immuneACCESS table cut down to in-frame rearrangements. Part of the clones is not present; checked against another copy, under half of the missing clones reflect an unresolved V gene, and the others are unexplained. The sample has 57,000 or so clones on record, around 83% of them singletons. The top ten clones comprise around 3.5% of the sample. Patients with a history of autoimmune disease or receiving systemic immunosuppression were excluded from the trial. Peripheral blood for TCR sequencing was drawn from every dose cohort at baseline, at cycle 4 day 1 and at cycle 7 day 1. The samples were drawn from a first-in-human, open-label, multicenter phase I dose-escalation trial of ivuxolimab. The trial enrolled adults with locally advanced or metastatic head and neck squamous cell, hepatocellular, melanoma or renal cell carcinoma. CD4+ and CD8+ T cells were sorted separately from peripheral blood before TCR sequencing.

V sheds 5 bases and J sheds 5 bases, leaving 12 bases between their ends. The CDR3 measures 13 amino acids from cysteine to phenylalanine. Only the CDR3 part of the read is kept: 39 bases, read in frame from the first base. As encoded in the germline V gene, CDR1 is MNHEY while CDR2 is SVGAGI. Remarks on this clone: Its antigen is still unknown. Base qualities are missing; no much larger clone stands one base away.

This receptor chain uses TRBV6-5 and TRBJ1-2; 5 matching bases give a weak D call of TRBD1. Source: CD4+ or CD8+ T cells sorted from blood, taken in a trial of the OX40 agonist ivuxolimab. The clonotype was recovered from an adult with an advanced solid tumor such as melanoma, head and neck, liver or kidney cancer. The CDR3 here reads CASSERQPYGYTF. The DNA is as follows: TGTGCCAGCAGTGAGAGACAGCCTTATGGCTACACCTTC.